The 18 T cell receptor beta chains below were found in one sample sequenced in a study of blood T cell repertoires in COVID-19. Measured with immunoSEQ multiplex PCR; TCRdb has only the in-frame clones, and not every one. This sample has roughly 270,000 clones, with 85% found just once. What was sequenced was peripheral blood. Receptors originate from a man in his forties or fifties with active or convalescent COVID-19.

This chain connects TRBV9 to TRBJ2-1, with TRBD2 identical over 7 bases. The CDR3 runs 16 residues. CDR1 is SGDLS, CDR2 YYNGEE, per germline. V shed 4 bases and J 3 bases; nucleotides not matched to a gene: 10. CDR3: CASSPPAGVDYNEQFF. Here the CDR3 DNA reads TGTGCCAGCAGCCCCCCCGCGGGAGTAGACTACAATGAGCAGTTCTTC.

CDR3 sequence (DNA): TGTGCCAGCAGCCGTCCTCTCAGACAGCCGCATGGCTACACCTTC. This sequence encodes CASSRPLRQPHGYTF. The rearrangement uses TRBV6-2 or TRBV6-3 and TRBJ1-2, with D maybe TRBD1 (5 bases). Trimming shortened V by 6 bases and J by 6 bases, and 20 bases separated the two germline ends. The CDR3 sequence is 15 residues long. CDR1 is MNHEY, CDR2 SVGEGT, per germline.

V gene TRBV2 combines with J gene TRBJ1-2, with 7 bases lining up with TRBD1. Germline values: CDR1 SNHLY, CDR2 FYNNEI. The V and J ends lost 7 bases and 8 bases, in that order; junction bases with no gene match: 16. This CDR3 spans 15 amino acids. CDR3 residues: CASTHPRQGASGYTF. The CDR3 DNA sequence: TGTGCCAGCACCCACCCCCGACAGGGAGCTTCCGGCTACACCTTC.

The chain links TRBV7-9 to TRBJ1-4; 9 nucleotides match TRBD1. Trimming removed 5 bases from V and 7 bases from J; junction bases left unmatched: 5. The CDR3 sequence is 14 residues long. CDR1 SEHNR and CDR2 FQNEAQ come from the germline V gene (reference sequence). The CDR3 region is CASSLDRGGEKLFF. CDR3 DNA: TGTGCCAGCAGCCTCGACAGGGGGGGTGAAAAACTGTTTTTT. Using reference TRBV7-9 and TRBJ1-4 for the parts outside the CDR3, the full variable domain is DTGVSQNPRHKITKRGQNVTFRCDPISEHNRLYWYRQTLGQGPEFLTYFQNEAQLEKSRLLSDRFSAERPKGSFSTLEIQRTEQGDSAMYLCASSLDRGGEKLFFGSGTQLSVL.

The V and J genes are TRBV28 and TRBJ2-7; the match to TRBD1 covers 9 bases. The V gene's germline CDR1 is MDHEN and CDR2 SYDVKM. Trimming took 4 bases from V and 7 from J; bases not matched to a gene: 8. This CDR3 spans 14 amino acids. CDR3 residues: CASSSYRGREEQYF. The CDR3 bases are TGTGCCAGCAGTTCCTACAGGGGGCGCGAAGAGCAGTACTTC. The full variable domain, rest sourced from reference TRBV28 and TRBJ2-7, is DVKVTQSSRYLVKRTGEKVFLECVQDMDHENMFWYRQDPGLGLRLIYFSYDVKMKEKGDIPEGYSVSREKKERFSLILESASTNQTSMYLCASSSYRGREEQYFGPGTRLTVT.

This clone was detected only once. The gene calls are TRBV5-1 and TRBJ2-5; TRBD1 aligns across 7 bases. The J segment lost 5 bases and the V segment lost 6 bases, leaving 13 bases of the junction unmatched. This CDR3 spans 15 amino acids. Looked up from germline, CDR1 is SGHRS and CDR2 is YFSETQ. CDR3 nucleotides: TGCGCCAGCAACCTGGGACAGTCGACGGGGGAGACCCAGTACTTC. Encoded protein: CASNLGQSTGETQYF.

The rearrangement joins TRBV27 to TRBJ1-2; TRBD1 matches at 7 bases. With 4 bases clipped from V and 3 bases from J, the junction kept 5 bases outside the gene matches. The CDR3 consists of 14 residues. Germline V gene lookup returns CDR1 MNHEY and CDR2 SMNVEV (reference sequence). The DNA of the CDR3 is TGTGCCAGCAGTTCCGGGACAGCTCACTATGGCTACACCTTC. Translated, it gives CASSSGTAHYGYTF.

A single count supports this clone. The chain combines TRBV28 with TRBJ2-2; maybe TRBD1 (6 bases). The CDR3 is 19 residues long. Deletions cut 3 bases from V and 0 bases from J, with 20 bases between. Germline CDR1 MDHEN, CDR2 SYDVKM. The CDR3 nucleotides are TGTGCCAGCAGTTTCGCGGGCGTAGGGGGACCCTCGAACACCGGGGAGCTGTTTTTT. Translated: CASSFAGVGGPSNTGELFF.

This clone was seen a single time. This chain links TRBV5-8 with TRBJ2-1, with TRBD2 identical over 9 bases. Per the germline V gene, CDR1 is SGHTS and CDR2 is YDEGEE. V was pared by 0 bases and J by 15 bases, with 10 bases of the junction left unmatched. The CDR3 covers 14 residues. CDR3 region: CASSLEASGKVPFF. The CDR3 DNA follows: TGTGCCAGCAGCTTGGAGGCTAGCGGGAAAGTTCCGTTCTTC.

The chain couples TRBV15 to TRBJ1-4; possible D gene TRBD1, 5 bases. V lost 6 bases and J 8 bases, leaving 13 bases between the germline ends. Germline V gene lookup returns CDR1 LNHNV and CDR2 YYDKDF (reference sequence). This CDR3 contains 13 residues. CDR3 DNA sequence: TGTGCCACCAGGAGGGAACGGGGGGAAAAACTGTTTTTT. Translating gives CATRRERGEKLFF.

The chain links TRBV6-2 or TRBV6-3 to TRBJ2-3; 8 positions agree with TRBD2. The CDR3 is 16 amino acids. Germline trimming cut 2 bases from V and 2 bases from J; bases unmatched to any gene: 6. In germline, CDR1 is MNHEY, CDR2 SVGEGT. CDR3 coding DNA: TGTGCCAGCAGTTACGCCCCTAGCGGGTTCACAGATACGCAGTATTTT. Its translation: CASSYAPSGFTDTQYF.

The chain combines TRBV28 with TRBJ2-2; TRBD1 might be the D (5 bases). This CDR3 has 12 amino acids. Germline-derived CDR1 and CDR2 are MDHEN and SYDVKM. V was shortened by 11 bases and J by 6 bases, with 13 bases between the two germline ends. CDR3 amino acids: CAARAGPGELFF. The DNA for the CDR3 is TGTGCCGCCAGGGCCGGGCCCGGGGAGCTGTTTTTT.

The chain recombines TRBV7-8 with TRBJ2-2; TRBD2 matches at 11 bases. J lost 5 bases, V lost 6 bases, and 8 bases had no gene match. Germline V gives CDR1 SGHVS, CDR2 FQNEAQ. There are 16 residues in the CDR3. The chain's CDR3 is CASSSSSGRPTGELFF. The CDR3 nucleotides read TGTGCCAGCAGTTCATCTAGCGGGAGGCCGACCGGGGAGCTGTTTTTT.

The chain links TRBV5-4 to TRBJ2-3, with 11 bases aligning to TRBD2. The CDR3 is made up of 13 amino acids. V lost 7 bases, J lost 5 bases, and 3 bases stayed unmatched. The germline gives CDR1 SGHNT, CDR2 YYREEE (reference sequence). Here the CDR3 DNA reads TGTGCCAGCCAGCTAGCGGGAGGAGATACGCAGTATTTT. Translated, it gives CASQLAGGDTQYF.

The chain has TRBV5-1 and TRBJ2-3; tentative D call: TRBD2 (5 bases). The ends were cut back, 0 bases at V and 8 bases at J, with 10 bases in the middle. The CDR3 runs to 13 residues. Per the germline V gene, CDR1 is SGHRS and CDR2 is YFSETQ. DNA for the CDR3: TGCGCCAGCAGCTTGGCCGGACTTAGTACGCAGTATTTT. The encoded protein is CASSLAGLSTQYF.

Worth noting for this clone: This may arise from a read error, as a much more abundant clone is one base away. V and J are TRBV30 and TRBJ1-1, with a possible D match to TRBD1 (5 bases). Trimming took 3 bases from V and 4 from J, leaving 9 bases between them. CDR1 is GTSNPN, CDR2 SVGIG, per germline (reference sequence). The CDR3 is made up of 12 amino acids. Here the CDR3 reads CAWSRGSTEAFF. For the CDR3, the DNA is TGTGCCTGGAGCCGGGGGAGCACTGAAGCTTTCTTT.

The CDR3 nucleotides are TGTGCCAGCAGCTTAGACCCCGGACAGTCCTACGAGCAGTACTTC. Amino acid sequence: CASSLDPGQSYEQYF. The V gene is TRBV11-2, the J gene TRBJ2-7; weak D call: TRBD1 (6 bases). Germline V lookup: CDR1 SGHAT, CDR2 FQNNGV. Trimming removed 0 bases from V and 1 base from J, with 10 bases in between. This CDR3 has 15 amino acids.

The CDR3 sequence is CASSQGSDTQYF. Here the CDR3 DNA reads TGTGCCAGCAGTCAGGGGTCAGATACGCAGTATTTT. The genes are TRBV9 and TRBJ2-3, with D perhaps TRBD1 (6 bases). CDR1 and CDR2 from the germline V gene are SGDLS and YYNGEE. CDR3 length: 12 residues. The germline V and J ends were trimmed by 5 bases and 4 bases, with 8 bases remaining between them.